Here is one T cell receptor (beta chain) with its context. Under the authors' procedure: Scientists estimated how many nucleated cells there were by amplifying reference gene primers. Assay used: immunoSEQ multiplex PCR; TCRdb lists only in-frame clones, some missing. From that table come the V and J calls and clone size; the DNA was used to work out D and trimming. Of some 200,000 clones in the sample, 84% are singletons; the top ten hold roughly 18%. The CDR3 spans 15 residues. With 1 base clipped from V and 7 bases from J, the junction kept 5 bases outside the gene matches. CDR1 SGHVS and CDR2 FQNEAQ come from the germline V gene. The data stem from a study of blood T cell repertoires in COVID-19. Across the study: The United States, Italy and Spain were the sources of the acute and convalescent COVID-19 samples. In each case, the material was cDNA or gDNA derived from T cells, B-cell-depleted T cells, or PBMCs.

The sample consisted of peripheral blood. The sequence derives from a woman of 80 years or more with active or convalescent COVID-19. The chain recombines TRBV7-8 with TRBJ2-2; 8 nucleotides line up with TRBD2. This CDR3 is CASSLVTSGGGELFF. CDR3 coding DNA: TGTGCCAGCAGCTTAGTTACCAGCGGGGGCGGGGAGCTGTTTTTT.